This T cell receptor (beta chain) is drawn from a study of early T cells in non-severe SARS-CoV-2 infection. For the study at large: The study sequenced bulk RNA from unsorted whole blood, with chains unpaired.

The TCR library protocol attached unique molecular identifiers to the individual cDNA molecules. TCRdb reprocessed the 5' RACE reads with MiXCR, giving one entry per CDR3 protein. The sample records approximately 33,000 distinct CDR3 sequences, over 3.5% being singletons. The germline V gene has CDR1 SEHNR and CDR2 FQNEAQ (reference sequence). The CDR3 totals 12 residues. V lost 2 bases to trimming and J lost 5 bases, with 6 bases between them. This clonotype was detected ten times or more. The receptor was isolated from an adult who was a healthcare worker with PCR-confirmed SARS-CoV-2 infection or an uninfected control (not recorded which). The chain links TRBV7-9 to TRBJ1-2; D is unresolved. Sequenced sample: whole blood. CDR3: CASSLQLYGYTF. DNA for the CDR3: TGTGCCAGCAGCTTACAACTGTATGGCTACACCTTC.